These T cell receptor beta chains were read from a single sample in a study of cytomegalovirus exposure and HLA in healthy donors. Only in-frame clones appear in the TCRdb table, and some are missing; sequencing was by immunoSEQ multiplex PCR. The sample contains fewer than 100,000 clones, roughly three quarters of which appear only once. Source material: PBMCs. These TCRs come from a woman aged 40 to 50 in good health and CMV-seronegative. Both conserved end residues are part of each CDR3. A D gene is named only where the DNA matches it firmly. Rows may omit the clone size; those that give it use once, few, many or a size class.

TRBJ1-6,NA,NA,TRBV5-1,TGCGCCAGCAGCTTGTCCAGCTCCTATAATTCACCCCTCCACTTT,CASSLSSSYNSPLHF
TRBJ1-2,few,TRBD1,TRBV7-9,TGTGCCAGCAGCTTAGGATTCAGGGGGTTAACTGGCTACACCTTC,CASSLGFRGLTGYTF
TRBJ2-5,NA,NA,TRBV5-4,TGTGCCAGCAGCTTTCGGGGAGGAGAGACCCAGTACTTC,CASSFRGGETQYF
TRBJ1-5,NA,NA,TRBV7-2,TGTGCCAGCAGCTTTGCGGGAATCGATCAGCCCCAGCATTTT,CASSFAGIDQPQHF
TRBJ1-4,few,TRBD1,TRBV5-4,TGTGCCAGCAGCTTAGACAGGGGTACTAATGAAAAACTGTTTTTT,CASSLDRGTNEKLFF
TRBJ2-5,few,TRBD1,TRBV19,TGTGCCAGTAGGACAGGGGGCTCCCAAGAGACCCAGTACTTC,CASRTGGSQETQYF
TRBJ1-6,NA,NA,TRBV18,TGTGCCAGCTCACCAAACACGCCACAAGGGGCCAATTCACCCCTCCACTTT,CASSPNTPQGANSPLHF
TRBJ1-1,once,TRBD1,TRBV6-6,TGTGCCTCAACACAGGGGTTAATCACTGAAGCTTTCTTT,CASTQGLITEAFF
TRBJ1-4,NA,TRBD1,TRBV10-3,TGTGCCATCAGCCCGGACAGGTCTAATGAAAAACTGTTTTTT,CAISPDRSNEKLFF
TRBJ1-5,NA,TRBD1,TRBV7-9,TGTGCCAGCAGCTTAGGGACAGGGTATCAGCCCCAGCATTTT,CASSLGTGYQPQHF
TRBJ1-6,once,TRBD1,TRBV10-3,TGTGCCATCAGTGGATCTGGACAGGGGGTCCTACCCCTCAACTTT,CAISGSGQGVLPLNF
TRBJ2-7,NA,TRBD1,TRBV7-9,TGTGCCAGCAGCACGGGACAGGGGTCCTACGAGCAGTACTTC,CASSTGQGSYEQYF
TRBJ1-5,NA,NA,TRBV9,TGTGCCAGCAGCGTAGGACTGAGCAATCAGCCCCAGCATTTT,CASSVGLSNQPQHF
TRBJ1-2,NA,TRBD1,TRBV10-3,TGTGCCATCAGTGACCGACAGGGAGGAGGAGGTGGCTACACCTTC,CAISDRQGGGGGYTF
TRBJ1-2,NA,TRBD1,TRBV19,TGTGCCAGTAGTACGGACAGGGTTCTCTATGGCTACACCTTC,CASSTDRVLYGYTF
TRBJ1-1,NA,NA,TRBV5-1,TGCGCCAGCAGCTTAAATTCTATTGAAGCTTTCTTT,CASSLNSIEAFF
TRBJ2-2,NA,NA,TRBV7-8,TGTGCCAGCAGCTTGGAAGGGGCCGGGGAGCTGTTTTTT,CASSLEGAGELFF
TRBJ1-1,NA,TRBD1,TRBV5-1,TGCGCCAGCAGCCGAGGGACAGGGACCAACACTGAAGCTTTCTTT,CASSRGTGTNTEAFF
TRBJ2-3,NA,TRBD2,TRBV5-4,TGTGCCAGCAGCCAAGATCTAGCGGGGGGCACAGATACGCAGTATTTT,CASSQDLAGGTDTQYF
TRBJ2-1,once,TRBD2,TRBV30,TGTGCCTGGGCCGCTGGGGGGGGGATTAAGGTAGGGCAGTTCTTC,CAWAAGGGIKVGQFF
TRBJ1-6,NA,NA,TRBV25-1,TGTGCCAGCTCCCCCTCGACAGGCAACAATTCACCCCTCCACTTT,CASSPSTGNNSPLHF
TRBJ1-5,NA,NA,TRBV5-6,TGTGCCAGCAGCTTGCCCGGGGAACTCAATCAGCCCCAGCATTTT,CASSLPGELNQPQHF
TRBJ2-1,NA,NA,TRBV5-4,TGTGCCAGCAGCTTGTCATCAGGGCGATTCTCCTACAATGAGCAGTTCTTC,CASSLSSGRFSYNEQFF
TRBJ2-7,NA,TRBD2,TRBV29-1,TGCAGCGCGGCCCTCCTAGCGGGGGGACACGAGCAGTACTTC,CSAALLAGGHEQYF
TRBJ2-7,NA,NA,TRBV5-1,TGCGCCAGCAGCTTGGGTAGGACAGCCCCCTACGAGCAGTACTTC,CASSLGRTAPYEQYF
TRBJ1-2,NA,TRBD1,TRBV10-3,TGTGCCATCAGTGACACCAGGGGGTCCTATGGCTACACCTTC,CAISDTRGSYGYTF
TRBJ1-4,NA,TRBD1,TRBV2,TGTGCCAGCAGTGAACATCAGGGGGCTGGGGAAAAACTGTTTTTT,CASSEHQGAGEKLFF
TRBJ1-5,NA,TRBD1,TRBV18,TGTGCCAGCTCAAGATTGGACAGGGGCGAACTCAATCAGCCCCAGAATTTT,CASSRLDRGELNQPQNF
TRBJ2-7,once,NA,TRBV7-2,TGTGCCAGCAGCTCCCGTTACGAGCAGTACTTC,CASSSRYEQYF
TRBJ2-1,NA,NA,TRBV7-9,TGTGCCAGCAGCTTAGGGGCCGTTTCGATCAGAGAGCAGTTCTTC,CASSLGAVSIREQFF
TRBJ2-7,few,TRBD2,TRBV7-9,TGTGCCAGCAGCCCCGGGGGGGGGCCCTACGAGCAGTACTTC,CASSPGGGPYEQYF
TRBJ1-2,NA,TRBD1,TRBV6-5,TGTGCCAGCAGTACTTGGACAGGTTCGGCTGGCTACACCTTC,CASSTWTGSAGYTF
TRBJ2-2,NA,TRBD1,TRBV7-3,TGTGCCAGCAGCTTATTAGGACAGGTGGTGGACACCGGGGAGCTGTTTTTT,CASSLLGQVVDTGELFF